This T cell receptor beta chain is from a study of shared clonotypes between healthy human individuals. The assay was immunoSEQ multiplex PCR, and TCRdb's table has in-frame clones only and misses some. The data hold about 750,000 clones, with 80% to 95% observed a single time. CD45RO-negative, CCR7-selected cells formed the naive CD8 fraction, which excluded terminally differentiated effector memory CD45RA+ cells. Concerning this clone: Its antigen is unidentified.

Between the trimmed V and J ends, which lost 5 bases and 6 bases, there was a span of 8 bases. The CDR3 consists of 12 residues. Germline V gene lookup returns CDR1 MDHEN and CDR2 SYDVKM. Findings and limits, study-wide: The study generally estimated greater richness for naive than memory subsets. Around 5.4% of naive CD4 clonotypes were common to several donors.

V is TRBV28 and J is TRBJ2-1; unclear D gene. The sequenced sample was naive CD8+ T cells sorted from blood. This TCR derives from a man younger than 40 in good health. The DNA for the CDR3 is TGTGCCAGCAGTAGGGTCCCCAATGAGCAGTTCTTC. Its translation: CASSRVPNEQFF.